This record covers a single T cell receptor (beta chain). In its sample, this clonotype was seen a few times. Which antigen it targets is not known. No much larger clone exists at a distance of one base, and base qualities are not known. Set within a cohort of healthcare workers in London, UK, this nested case-control study involved weekly PCR testing of nasopharyngeal swabs along with blood sampling. Healthcare workers were recruited between 23 and 31 March 2020, during the week of the UK lockdown, and were followed weekly for up to roughly 15 weeks. This sample is drawn from a study of early T cells in non-severe SARS-CoV-2 infection (dated by TCRdb to about 2021). Study-wide context: Bulk RNA from unsorted whole blood was used for TCR sequencing, so alpha and beta chains could not be paired.

General study outcomes and caveats: Matching against VDJdb was skewed toward anti-spike CD8 responses, likely underestimated virus-specific expansions, and missed private and CD4 specificities.

From V the trimming removes 1 base and from J it removes 4 bases, while the gene matches leave 2 bases of the junction unaccounted for. The CDR3 has 15 amino acids, counting the end cysteine and phenylalanine. The CDR3 DNA has 45 bases and is translated from base 1. CDR1 is given as SGHTA and CDR2 as FQGNSA, both from the germline V gene. The library was obtained by 5' RACE. This sample was sequenced with a NextSeq 500. The TCR library protocol attached unique molecular identifiers to individual cDNA molecules to correct for sequencing error and PCR bias. Both TCR alpha and beta chains were sequenced, and tight co-correlation was observed between alpha and beta sequence abundances in each sample. The study's processing was this. Decombinator V4 was used to annotate the V gene, J gene and CDR3 of the TCR sequences. Expanded TCRs were defined as changing significantly between any two time points under a Poisson model with p below 0.0001. TCR abundances were normalised to the total number of TCRs sequenced in each sample and reported as counts per million. MAIT TCRs were defined by TRAV1-2 paired with TRAJ12, TRAJ20 or TRAJ33, and iNKT TCRs by TRAV10 paired with TRAJ18. VDJdb, accessed on 1 November 2021, was searched for TCRs annotated for CMV, EBV and SARS-CoV-2, and TCRs annotated for more than one antigen were excluded. TCRdb redid the processing of the public reads, applying fastp at Q25 and MiXCR, and retained in-frame beta chains. CDR3 protein sequences are deduplicated, and each keeps its most common genes and DNA. The V and J calls reflect TCRdb's pipeline rather than the authors' work. Across this sample there are approximately 99,000 distinct CDR3 sequences, with about 12% seen only once. The ten largest account for around 3% of the sample.

The receptor's source is an adult who was a healthcare worker with PCR-confirmed SARS-CoV-2 infection or an uninfected control (not recorded which). The chain was built from TRBV7-2 and TRBJ2-7, with 12 bases aligning to TRBD1. The sequenced material came from whole blood. The DNA reads as follows: TGTGCCAGCAGCTTAGGGGGACAGGGGGCGTACGAGCAGTACTTC. Translation gives CASSLGGQGAYEQYF.